These 15 T cell receptor beta chains were sequenced from one sample in a study of regulatory T cells. Broader study findings: In CD3G-deficient patients, conventional CD4+ T cells were enriched for hydrophobic CDR3 residues at positions 6 and 7.

Amplification used 52 TRBV primers and 13 TRBJ primers. Clones were read by immunoSEQ multiplex PCR, and TCRdb kept only the in-frame ones, dropping some. The sample holds tens of thousands of clones, about 93% seen once. Their cognate antigens are unknown. The sequenced material came from conventional CD4+ T cells sorted from blood. The receptor set was obtained from a child aged 2-9 years with CD3G deficiency.

The chain recombines TRBV6-1 with TRBJ2-2; no clear D. CDR1 and CDR2 from the germline V gene are MNHNS and SASEGT. The CDR3 length is 12 residues. V was cut by 6 bases and J by 5 bases, with 7 bases left in between. As DNA, the CDR3 is TGTGCCAGCAGGTGGGGAACCGGGGAGCTGTTTTTT. Protein sequence: CASRWGTGELFF.

J is TRBJ1-5 and V is TRBV28, with 8 bases fitting TRBD1. The CDR3 extends over 15 amino acids. Trimming removed 6 bases from V and 2 bases from J; junction bases left unmatched: 6. In germline, CDR1 is MDHEN, CDR2 SYDVKM. The CDR3 spells CASRLQGGGNQPQHF. DNA of the CDR3: TGTGCCAGCAGGCTACAGGGGGGTGGCAATCAGCCCCAGCATTTT.

This chain uses TRBV6-1 with TRBJ2-6, with unresolved D. Trimming removed 1 base from V and 1 base from J, with 5 bases in between. From germline, CDR1 is MNHNS and CDR2 SASEGT. The CDR3 runs to 15 residues. In nucleotides, the CDR3 is TGTGCCAGCAGTGAAGGAGGATCTGGGGCCAACGTCCTGACTTTC. This sequence encodes CASSEGGSGANVLTF.

The chain uses TRBV28 and TRBJ2-7; no clear D. CDR1 is MDHEN, CDR2 SYDVKM, per germline. The ends were cut back, 4 bases at V and 6 bases at J, with 13 bases in the middle. The CDR3 consists of 13 residues. CDR3 DNA: TGTGCCAGCAGTTCCCTAAACTACCGCGAGCAGTACTTC. Amino acids: CASSSLNYREQYF.

This chain joins TRBV28 and TRBJ2-5, with D possibly being TRBD2 (6 bases). The V and J ends lost 2 bases and 2 bases respectively, with 18 bases between them. The germline V gene has CDR1 MDHEN and CDR2 SYDVKM. The CDR3 sequence is 17 residues long. The CDR3 loop is CASSLPSFRAGQETQYF. CDR3 DNA: TGTGCCAGCAGTTTACCATCCTTTCGGGCGGGACAAGAGACCCAGTACTTC.

This clone was seen a few times. The rearrangement links TRBV6-1 to TRBJ1-4; 7 nucleotides agree with TRBD1. The CDR3 runs to 14 residues. Germline CDR1 MNHNS, CDR2 SASEGT. Trimming at V came to 4 bases and at J to 4 bases, leaving 3 bases not matched to a gene. The CDR3 DNA reads as TGTGCCAGCAGTGTAGGGGACAGTAATGAAAAACTGTTTTTT. Its translation: CASSVGDSNEKLFF.

J is TRBJ2-2 and V is TRBV30; the D is unclear. In germline, CDR1 is GTSNPN, CDR2 SVGIG (reference sequence). This CDR3 contains 13 residues. V lost 0 bases and J lost 5, with 7 bases in between. Written as DNA, the CDR3 is TGTGCCTGGAGTGTATTCAGTACCGGGGAGCTGTTTTTT. This gives the protein CAWSVFSTGELFF.

The chain links TRBV5-1 to TRBJ2-7; the D gene is possibly TRBD2 (5 bases). CDR3 length: 15 residues. With 0 bases removed from V and 5 bases from J, the gap between germline ends came to 15 bases. CDR1 is SGHRS, CDR2 YFSETQ, per germline. Written as DNA, the CDR3 is TGCGCCAGCAGCTTGGTTGGGGAGAAGCGCGACGAGCAGTACTTC. This translates into CASSLVGEKRDEQYF.

J is TRBJ2-7 and V is TRBV6-1; 11 nucleotides agree with TRBD2. The junction had 5 bases not matched to a gene; V was cut back by 6 bases and J by 1 base. This CDR3 region has 15 residues. From germline, CDR1 is MNHNS and CDR2 SASEGT. DNA for the CDR3: TGTGCCAGCAGCTCAATAGCGGGAGGGTCCTACGAGCAGTACTTC. Protein: CASSSIAGGSYEQYF.

This chain links TRBV5-1 with TRBJ2-6; a possible D gene is TRBD2 (5 bases). There are 17 residues in the CDR3. Germline CDR1 and CDR2: SGHRS and YFSETQ. Trimming stripped 1 base from V and 1 base from J, with 12 bases between. CDR3 bases: TGCGCCAGCAGCTTGAAGGGAGTAACGTCTGGGGCCAACGTCCTGACTTTC. It specifies CASSLKGVTSGANVLTF.

The rearrangement links TRBV5-1 to TRBJ2-2; no firm D call. With 2 bases removed from V and 4 bases from J, the gap between germline ends came to 12 bases. The CDR3 totals 15 residues. From germline, CDR1 is SGHRS and CDR2 YFSETQ. CDR3 sequence (DNA): TGCGCCAGCAGCTTCTGGCCGAAGGGCACCGGGGAGCTGTTTTTT. This sequence encodes CASSFWPKGTGELFF.

The chain joins TRBV7-9 to TRBJ2-3, with TRBD2 identical over 11 bases. The length of the CDR3 is 16 residues. After removal of 1 base from V and 5 bases from J, the junction contained 5 bases not matched to a gene. The V gene's germline CDR1 is SEHNR and CDR2 FQNEAQ (reference sequence). As DNA, the CDR3 is TGTGCCAGCAGCTTAGTAGCGGGAGGGCCCGGAGATACGCAGTATTTT. As protein: CASSLVAGGPGDTQYF.

J is TRBJ2-3 and V is TRBV29-1; D possibly uses TRBD1 or TRBD2 (6 bases each). The V end was cut by 6 bases, the J end by 2 bases, with 12 bases between. Germline lookup yields CDR1 SQVTM and CDR2 ANQGSEA. The CDR3 has 13 residues. The CDR3 nucleotides are TGCAGCGTCGGGGGCATGGTCACAGATACGCAGTATTTT. It encodes CSVGGMVTDTQYF.

This clone is classed as medium-sized (0.01 to 0.1%). J is TRBJ1-2 and V is TRBV6-1; a weak D match, TRBD1 (6 bases). The germline V and J ends were trimmed by 8 bases and 7 bases, with 17 bases remaining between them. The length of the CDR3 is 13 residues. CDR1 and CDR2 from the germline V gene are MNHNS and SASEGT. CDR3 in amino acids: CASALTGQGGYTF. The CDR3 DNA reads TGTGCCAGCGCTTTAACAGGGCAAGGTGGCTACACCTTC.

This clone came up once. V and J are TRBV5-1 and TRBJ2-3; 10 positions match TRBD2. The CDR3 has 15 amino acids. Germline lookup yields CDR1 SGHRS and CDR2 YFSETQ. V shed 2 bases and J 4 bases; nucleotides not matched to a gene: 4. The CDR3 nucleotides read TGCGCCAGCAGCTTCCTAGCGGGGGTCCCAGATACGCAGTATTTT. Translating gives CASSFLAGVPDTQYF.